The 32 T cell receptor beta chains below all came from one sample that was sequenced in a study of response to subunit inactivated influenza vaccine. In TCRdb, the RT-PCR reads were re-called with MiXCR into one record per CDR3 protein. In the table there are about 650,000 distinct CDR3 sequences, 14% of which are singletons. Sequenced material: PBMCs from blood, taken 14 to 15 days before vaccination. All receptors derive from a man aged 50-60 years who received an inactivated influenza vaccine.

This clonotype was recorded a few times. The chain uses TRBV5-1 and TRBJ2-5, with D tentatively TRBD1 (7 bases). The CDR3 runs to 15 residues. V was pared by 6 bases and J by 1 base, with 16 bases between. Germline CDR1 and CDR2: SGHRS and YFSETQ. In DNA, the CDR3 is TGCGCCAGCACACGACAGGGAGGCGCCCAAGAGACCCAGTACTTC. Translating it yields CASTRQGGAQETQYF.

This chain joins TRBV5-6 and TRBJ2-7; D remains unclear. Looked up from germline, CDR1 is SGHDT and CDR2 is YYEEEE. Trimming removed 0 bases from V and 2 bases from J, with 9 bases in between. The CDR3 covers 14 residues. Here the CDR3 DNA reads TGTGCCAGCAGCTTGGGGCCCTCGACCTACGAGCAGTACTTC. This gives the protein CASSLGPSTYEQYF.

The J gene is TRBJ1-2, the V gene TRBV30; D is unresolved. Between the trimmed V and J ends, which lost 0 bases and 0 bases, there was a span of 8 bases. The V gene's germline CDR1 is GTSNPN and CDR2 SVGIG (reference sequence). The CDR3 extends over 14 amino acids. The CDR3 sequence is CAWSVLRPNYGYTF. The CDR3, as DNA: TGTGCCTGGAGTGTTCTCAGACCTAACTATGGCTACACCTTC. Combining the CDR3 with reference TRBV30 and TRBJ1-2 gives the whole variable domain SQTIHQWPATLVQPVGSPLSLECTVEGTSNPNLYWYRQAAGRGLQLLFYSVGIGQISSEVPQNLSASRPQDRQFILSSKKLLLSDSGFYLCAWSVLRPNYGYTFGSGTRLTVV.

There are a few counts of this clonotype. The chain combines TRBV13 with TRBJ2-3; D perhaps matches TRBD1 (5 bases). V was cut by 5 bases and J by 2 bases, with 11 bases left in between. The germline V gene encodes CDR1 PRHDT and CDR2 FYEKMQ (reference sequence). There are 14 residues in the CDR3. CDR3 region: CASSIARDTDTQYF. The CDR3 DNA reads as TGTGCCAGCAGCATAGCCAGGGACACAGATACGCAGTATTTT.

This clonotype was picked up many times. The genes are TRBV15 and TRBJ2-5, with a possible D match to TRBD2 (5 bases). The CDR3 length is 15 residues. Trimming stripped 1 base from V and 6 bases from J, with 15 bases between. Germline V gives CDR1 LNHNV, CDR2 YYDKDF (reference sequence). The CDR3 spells CATSRGRLGGKTQYF. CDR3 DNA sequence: TGTGCCACCAGCAGAGGTCGCCTCGGAGGAAAGACCCAGTACTTC.

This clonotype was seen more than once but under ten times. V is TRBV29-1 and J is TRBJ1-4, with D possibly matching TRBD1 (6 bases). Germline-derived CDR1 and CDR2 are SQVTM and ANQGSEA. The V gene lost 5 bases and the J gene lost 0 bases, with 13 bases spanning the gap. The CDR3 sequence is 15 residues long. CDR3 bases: TGCAGCGTTCGTCCCAGGGGTGCAACTAATGAAAAACTGTTTTTT. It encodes CSVRPRGATNEKLFF.

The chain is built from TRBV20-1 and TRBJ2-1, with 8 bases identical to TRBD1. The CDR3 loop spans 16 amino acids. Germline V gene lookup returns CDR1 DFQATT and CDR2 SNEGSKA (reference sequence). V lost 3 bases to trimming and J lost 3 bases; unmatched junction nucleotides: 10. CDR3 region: CSASSRTGMGYNEQFF. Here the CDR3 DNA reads TGCAGTGCTAGCTCCCGGACAGGGATGGGCTACAATGAGCAGTTCTTC.

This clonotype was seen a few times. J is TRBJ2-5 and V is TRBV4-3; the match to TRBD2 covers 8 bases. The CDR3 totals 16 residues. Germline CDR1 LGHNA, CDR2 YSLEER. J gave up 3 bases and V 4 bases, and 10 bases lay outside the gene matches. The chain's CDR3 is CASSLEPPGGEETQYF. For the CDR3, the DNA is TGCGCCAGCAGCCTTGAGCCCCCGGGGGGGGAAGAGACCCAGTACTTC.

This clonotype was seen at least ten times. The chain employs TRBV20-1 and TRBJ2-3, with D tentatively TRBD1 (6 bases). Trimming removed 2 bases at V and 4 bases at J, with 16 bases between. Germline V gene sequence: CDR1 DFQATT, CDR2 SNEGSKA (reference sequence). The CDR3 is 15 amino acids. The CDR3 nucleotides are TGCAGTGCTAGACGACCCATTGGGGGCCCAGATACGCAGTATTTT. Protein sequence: CSARRPIGGPDTQYF.

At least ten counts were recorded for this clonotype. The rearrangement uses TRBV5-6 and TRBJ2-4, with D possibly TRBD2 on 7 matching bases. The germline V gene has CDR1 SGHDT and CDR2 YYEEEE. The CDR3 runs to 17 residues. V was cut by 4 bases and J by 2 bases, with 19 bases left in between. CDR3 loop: CASSPEGGADTKNIQYF. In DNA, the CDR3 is TGTGCCAGCAGCCCGGAGGGGGGGGCTGATACCAAAAACATTCAGTACTTC. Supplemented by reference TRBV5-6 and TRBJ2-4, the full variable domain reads DAGVTQSPTHLIKTRGQQVTLRCSPKSGHDTVSWYQQALGQGPQFIFQYYEEEERQRGNFPDRFSGHQFPNYSSELNVNALLLGDSALYLCASSPEGGADTKNIQYFGAGTRLSVL.

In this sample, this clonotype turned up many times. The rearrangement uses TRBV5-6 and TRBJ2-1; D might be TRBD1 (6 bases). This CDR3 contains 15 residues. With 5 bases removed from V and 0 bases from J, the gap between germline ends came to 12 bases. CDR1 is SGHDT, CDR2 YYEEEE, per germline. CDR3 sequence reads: CASSTTGNSYNEQFF. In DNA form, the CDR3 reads TGTGCCAGCAGTACAACAGGGAACTCCTACAATGAGCAGTTCTTC.

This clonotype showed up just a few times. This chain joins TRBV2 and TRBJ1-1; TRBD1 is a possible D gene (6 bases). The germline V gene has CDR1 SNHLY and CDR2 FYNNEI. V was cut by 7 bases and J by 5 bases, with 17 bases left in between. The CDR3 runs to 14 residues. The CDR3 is CASNIDRSLTEAFF. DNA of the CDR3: TGTGCCAGCAACATCGACAGGTCATTAACTGAAGCTTTCTTT.

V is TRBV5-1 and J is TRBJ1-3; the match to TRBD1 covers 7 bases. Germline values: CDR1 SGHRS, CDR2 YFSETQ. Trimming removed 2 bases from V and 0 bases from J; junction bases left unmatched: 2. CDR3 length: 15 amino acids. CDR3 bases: TGCGCCAGCAGCTTCGACAGGGCCTCTGGAAACACCATATATTTT. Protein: CASSFDRASGNTIYF.

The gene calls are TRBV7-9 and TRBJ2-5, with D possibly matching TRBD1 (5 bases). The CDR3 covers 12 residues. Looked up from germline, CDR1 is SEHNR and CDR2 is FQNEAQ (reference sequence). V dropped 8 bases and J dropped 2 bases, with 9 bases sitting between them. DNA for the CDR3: TGTGCCAGCGACAGAGGACAAGAGACCCAGTACTTC. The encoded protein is CASDRGQETQYF.

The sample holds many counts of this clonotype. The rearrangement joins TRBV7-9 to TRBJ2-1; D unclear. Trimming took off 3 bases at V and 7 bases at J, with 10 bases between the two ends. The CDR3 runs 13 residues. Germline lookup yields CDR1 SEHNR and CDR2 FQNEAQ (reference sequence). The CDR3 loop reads CASSFPARNEQFF. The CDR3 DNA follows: TGTGCCAGCAGCTTCCCGGCGCGGAATGAGCAGTTCTTC. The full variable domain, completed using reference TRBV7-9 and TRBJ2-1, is DTGVSQNPRHKITKRGQNVTFRCDPISEHNRLYWYRQTLGQGPEFLTYFQNEAQLEKSRLLSDRFSAERPKGSFSTLEIQRTEQGDSAMYLCASSFPARNEQFFGPGTRLTVL.

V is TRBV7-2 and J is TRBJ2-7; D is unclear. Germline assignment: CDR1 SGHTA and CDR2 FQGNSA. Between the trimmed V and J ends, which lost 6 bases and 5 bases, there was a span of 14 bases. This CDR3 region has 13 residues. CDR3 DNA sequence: TGTGCCAGCAGAGGGCCACTCGGCCACGAGCAGTACTTC. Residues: CASRGPLGHEQYF.

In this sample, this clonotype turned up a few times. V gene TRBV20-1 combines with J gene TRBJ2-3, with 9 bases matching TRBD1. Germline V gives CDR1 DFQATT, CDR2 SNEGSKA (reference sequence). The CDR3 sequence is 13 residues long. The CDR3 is CSSQGASTDTQYF. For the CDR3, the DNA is TGCAGCTCACAGGGGGCTAGCACAGATACGCAGTATTTT.

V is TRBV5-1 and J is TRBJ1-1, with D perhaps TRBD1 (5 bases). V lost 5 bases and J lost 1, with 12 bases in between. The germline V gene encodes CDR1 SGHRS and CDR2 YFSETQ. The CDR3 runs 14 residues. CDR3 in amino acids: CASREGFRNTEAFF. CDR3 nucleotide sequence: TGCGCCAGCAGGGAGGGGTTTCGGAACACTGAAGCTTTCTTT.

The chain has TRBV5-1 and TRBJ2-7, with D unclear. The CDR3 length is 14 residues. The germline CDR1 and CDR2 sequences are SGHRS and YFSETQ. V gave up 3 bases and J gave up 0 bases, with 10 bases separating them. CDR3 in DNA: TGCGCCAGCAGCTCCAACAGTGCCTCCTACGAGCAGTACTTC. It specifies CASSSNSASYEQYF.

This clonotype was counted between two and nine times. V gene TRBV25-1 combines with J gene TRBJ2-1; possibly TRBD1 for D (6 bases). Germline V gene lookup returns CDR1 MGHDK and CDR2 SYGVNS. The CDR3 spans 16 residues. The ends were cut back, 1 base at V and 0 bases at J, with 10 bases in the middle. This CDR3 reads CASSESTGNSYNEQFF. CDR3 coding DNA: TGTGCCAGCAGTGAATCCACAGGGAACTCCTACAATGAGCAGTTCTTC.

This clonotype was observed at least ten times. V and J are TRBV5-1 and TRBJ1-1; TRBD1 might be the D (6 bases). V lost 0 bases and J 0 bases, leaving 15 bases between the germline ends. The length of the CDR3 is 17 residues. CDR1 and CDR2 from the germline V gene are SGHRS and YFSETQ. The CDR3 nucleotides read TGCGCCAGCAGCTTGGGGGGTAGGACAGTGATGAACACTGAAGCTTTCTTT. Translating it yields CASSLGGRTVMNTEAFF.

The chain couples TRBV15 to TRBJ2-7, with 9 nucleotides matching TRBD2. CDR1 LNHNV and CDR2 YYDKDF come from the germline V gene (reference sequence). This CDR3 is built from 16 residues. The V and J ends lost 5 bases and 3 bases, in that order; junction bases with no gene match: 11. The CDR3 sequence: CATSDTGTSYLYEQYF. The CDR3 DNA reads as TGTGCCACCAGCGATACCGGGACTAGCTACCTCTACGAGCAGTACTTC.

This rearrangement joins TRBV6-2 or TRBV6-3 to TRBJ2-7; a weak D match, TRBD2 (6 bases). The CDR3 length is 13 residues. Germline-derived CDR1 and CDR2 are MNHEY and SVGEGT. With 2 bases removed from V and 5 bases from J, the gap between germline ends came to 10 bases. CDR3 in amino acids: CASSYGRGHEQYF. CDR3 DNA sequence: TGTGCCAGCAGTTACGGGCGGGGCCACGAGCAGTACTTC.

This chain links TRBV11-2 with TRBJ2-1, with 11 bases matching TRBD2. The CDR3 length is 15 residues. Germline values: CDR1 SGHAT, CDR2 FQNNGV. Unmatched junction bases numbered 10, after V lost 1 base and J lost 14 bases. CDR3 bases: TGTGCCAGCAGCTTAGGGTCCGCTAGCGGGGGGACGGAGTTCTTC. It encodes CASSLGSASGGTEFF. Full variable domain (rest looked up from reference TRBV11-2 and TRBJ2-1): EAGVAQSPRYKIIEKRQSVAFWCNPISGHATLYWYQQILGQGPKLLIQFQNNGVVDDSQLPKDRFSAERLKGVDSTLKIQPAKLEDSAVYLCASSLGSASGGTEFFGPGTRLTVL.

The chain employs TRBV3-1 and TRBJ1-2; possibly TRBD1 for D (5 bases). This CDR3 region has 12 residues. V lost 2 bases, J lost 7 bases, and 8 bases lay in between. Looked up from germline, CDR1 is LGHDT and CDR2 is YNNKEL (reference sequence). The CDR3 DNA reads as TGTGCCAGCAGCCAAATGGGGCGTGGCTACACCTTC. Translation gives CASSQMGRGYTF.

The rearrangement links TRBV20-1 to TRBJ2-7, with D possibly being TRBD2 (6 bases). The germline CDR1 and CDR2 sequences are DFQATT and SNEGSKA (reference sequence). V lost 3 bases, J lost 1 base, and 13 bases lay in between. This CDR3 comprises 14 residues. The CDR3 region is CSARASGLSYEQYF. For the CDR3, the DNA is TGCAGTGCTAGGGCCAGCGGGTTGTCCTACGAGCAGTACTTC.

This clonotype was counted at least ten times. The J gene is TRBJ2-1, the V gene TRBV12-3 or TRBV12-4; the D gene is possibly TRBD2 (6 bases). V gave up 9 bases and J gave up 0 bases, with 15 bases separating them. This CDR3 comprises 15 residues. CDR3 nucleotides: TGTGCCAGTAGCGTAGCGGCCAGCTCCTACAATGAGCAGTTCTTC. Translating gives CASSVAASSYNEQFF.

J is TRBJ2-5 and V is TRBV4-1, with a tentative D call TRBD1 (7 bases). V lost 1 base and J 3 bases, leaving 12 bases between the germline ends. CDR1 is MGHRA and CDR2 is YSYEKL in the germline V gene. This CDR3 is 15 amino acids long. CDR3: CASSQVGGTEETQYF. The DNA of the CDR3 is TGCGCCAGCAGCCAAGTGGGCGGGACAGAAGAGACCCAGTACTTC.

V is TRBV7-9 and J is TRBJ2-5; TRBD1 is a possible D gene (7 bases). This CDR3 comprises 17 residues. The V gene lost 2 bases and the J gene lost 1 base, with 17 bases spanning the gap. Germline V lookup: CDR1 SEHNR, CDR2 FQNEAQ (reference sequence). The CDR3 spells CASSLKRRGLRQETQYF. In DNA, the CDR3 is TGTGCCAGCAGCTTAAAGAGGAGGGGGCTTCGCCAAGAGACCCAGTACTTC.

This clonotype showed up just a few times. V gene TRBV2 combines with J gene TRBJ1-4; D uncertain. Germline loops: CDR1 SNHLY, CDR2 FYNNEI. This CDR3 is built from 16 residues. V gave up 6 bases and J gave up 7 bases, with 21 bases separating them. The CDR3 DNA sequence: TGTGCCAGCAGCACCCTACTCGGGTCGCCGGTTGAAAAACTGTTTTTT. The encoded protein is CASSTLLGSPVEKLFF.

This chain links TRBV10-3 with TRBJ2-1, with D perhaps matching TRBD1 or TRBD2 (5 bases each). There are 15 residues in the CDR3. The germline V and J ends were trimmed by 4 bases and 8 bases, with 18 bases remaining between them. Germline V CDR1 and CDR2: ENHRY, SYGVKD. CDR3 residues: CAISARGPGSDEQFF. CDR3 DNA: TGTGCCATCAGTGCCCGGGGCCCTGGGTCTGATGAGCAGTTCTTC.

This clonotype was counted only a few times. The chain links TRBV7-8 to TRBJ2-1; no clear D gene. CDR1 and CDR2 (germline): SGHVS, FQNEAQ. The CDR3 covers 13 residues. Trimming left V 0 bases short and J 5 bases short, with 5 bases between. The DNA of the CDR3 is TGTGCCAGCAGCTTAGCCAGGCACAATGAGCAGTTCTTC. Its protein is CASSLARHNEQFF.